One and the same sample provided the 18 T cell receptor beta chains below, sequenced in a study of blood T cell repertoires in COVID-19. Here immunoSEQ multiplex PCR was the method, and the copy in TCRdb shows in-frame clones only, minus some. The data hold some 70,000 clones, with 85% to 90% observed a single time. Material for sequencing was PBMCs or T cells enriched from blood (not recorded which). Source of these receptors: a woman between 40 and 55 years old who had recovered from COVID-19.

V usage is TRBV27 and J usage is TRBJ1-6, with 8 bases aligning to TRBD1. Losses at the gene ends were 5 bases for V and 9 bases for J; bases not matched to a gene: 6. Germline lookup yields CDR1 MNHEY and CDR2 SMNVEV (reference sequence). This CDR3 is 14 amino acids long. CDR3 protein: CASSVTGVSSPLHF. DNA for the CDR3: TGTGCCAGCAGTGTGACAGGGGTTAGTTCACCCCTCCACTTT.

The chain recombines TRBV5-1 with TRBJ1-4, with 7 positions matching TRBD1. CDR3 length: 15 residues. Germline V CDR1 and CDR2: SGHRS, YFSETQ. J was trimmed by 0 bases and V by 8 bases; bases with no gene match: 7. The CDR3 DNA follows: TGCGCCAGTCGGGACAGACTTGCAACTAATGAAAAACTGTTTTTT. Translation gives CASRDRLATNEKLFF.

This clone showed up just a few times. The V gene is TRBV5-4, the J gene TRBJ1-1, with 7 bases identical to TRBD1. The CDR3 is made up of 14 amino acids. V lost 4 bases, J lost 4 bases, and 7 bases stayed unmatched. The germline V gene has CDR1 SGHNT and CDR2 YYREEE (reference sequence). This CDR3 reads CASSQGGFGTEAFF. The CDR3 nucleotides are TGTGCCAGCAGCCAGGGGGGTTTTGGCACTGAAGCTTTCTTT. Based on the CDR3 plus reference TRBV5-4 and TRBJ1-1, the full variable domain is ETGVTQSPTHLIKTRGQQVTLRCSSQSGHNTVSWYQQALGQGPQFIFQYYREEENGRGNFPPRFSGLQFPNYSSELNVNALELDDSALYLCASSQGGFGTEAFFGQGTRLTVV.

The gene calls are TRBV12-3 or TRBV12-4 and TRBJ1-1; a possible D gene is TRBD1 (5 bases). The CDR3 consists of 13 residues. The V and J ends lost 6 bases and 2 bases respectively, with 10 bases between them. The CDR3 DNA reads as TGTGCCAGCAGCCGCAGGGTTAACACTGAAGCTTTCTTT. Encoded protein: CASSRRVNTEAFF.

This chain joins TRBV7-9 and TRBJ1-2; perhaps TRBD1 as D (6 bases). This CDR3 is 15 amino acids long. The V gene's germline CDR1 is SEHNR and CDR2 FQNEAQ (reference sequence). Between the trimmed V and J ends, which lost 5 bases and 8 bases, there was a span of 21 bases. This chain's CDR3 is CASSKDSPKAGGYTF. Here the CDR3 DNA reads TGTGCCAGCAGCAAGGACAGCCCAAAAGCTGGGGGCTACACCTTC. The entire variable domain, with the rest obtained from reference TRBV7-9 and TRBJ1-2, is as follows: DTGVSQNPRHKITKRGQNVTFRCDPISEHNRLYWYRQTLGQGPEFLTYFQNEAQLEKSRLLSDRFSAERPKGSFSTLEIQRTEQGDSAMYLCASSKDSPKAGGYTFGSGTRLTVV.

The chain has TRBV6-5 and TRBJ2-5, with D perhaps matching TRBD2 (5 bases). The CDR3 runs 15 residues. Between the trimmed V and J ends, which lost 0 bases and 1 base, there was a span of 9 bases. Germline CDR1 MNHEY, CDR2 SVGAGI. The CDR3 coding sequence is TGTGCCAGCAGTTACTCGAGAGGGTTCCAAGAGACCCAGTACTTC. Translated: CASSYSRGFQETQYF.

On this clone itself: This sample includes further DNA sequences coding for the same CDR3. The V call is TRBV12-3 or TRBV12-4, the J call TRBJ1-2, with 8 positions matching TRBD1. The J segment lost 2 bases and the V segment lost 6 bases, leaving 2 bases of the junction unmatched. This CDR3 has 13 residues. CDR3 amino acids: CASSRQGNYGYTF. Written as DNA, the CDR3 is TGTGCCAGCAGCCGACAGGGGAACTATGGCTACACCTTC.

V and J are TRBV7-9 and TRBJ2-7; 9 nucleotides agree with TRBD2. Germline CDR1 is SEHNR and CDR2 is FQNEAQ (reference sequence). V was pared by 5 bases and J by 1 base, with 9 bases of the junction left unmatched. The CDR3 runs 16 residues. CDR3: CASSIDSGLASYEQYF. The CDR3 nucleotides are TGTGCCAGCAGCATAGACTCGGGACTAGCTTCCTACGAGCAGTACTTC.

The chain carries TRBV7-2 and TRBJ1-1; the D is unclear. This CDR3 has 16 amino acids. With 3 bases removed from V and 4 bases from J, the gap between germline ends came to 18 bases. The germline gives CDR1 SGHTA, CDR2 FQGNSA. DNA of the CDR3: TGTGCCAGCAGCTTTGGGCAGGTCATTGTTAGCACTGAAGCTTTCTTT. This translates into CASSFGQVIVSTEAFF.

The rearrangement links TRBV10-3 to TRBJ1-1, with 7 positions matching TRBD1. After removal of 10 bases from V and 4 bases from J, the junction contained 6 bases not matched to a gene. Germline assignment: CDR1 ENHRY and CDR2 SYGVKD. This CDR3 spans 12 amino acids. The CDR3 protein is CATRQGRTEAFF. CDR3 DNA: TGTGCCACTAGACAGGGACGCACTGAAGCTTTCTTT.

The chain combines TRBV5-1 with TRBJ2-2; a weak D match, TRBD1 (6 bases). The CDR3 spans 17 residues. CDR1 and CDR2 (germline): SGHRS, YFSETQ. V was shortened by 4 bases and J by 0 bases, with 16 bases between the two germline ends. The CDR3 DNA reads TGCGCCAGCAGCGTAGCCCGACAGGCCTCGAACACCGGGGAGCTGTTTTTT. Protein product: CASSVARQASNTGELFF.

The chain carries TRBV5-4 and TRBJ1-1; 10 bases fit TRBD1. CDR3 length equals 16 residues. The trim removed 5 bases at V and 4 bases at J, leaving 11 bases unmatched. The V gene's germline CDR1 is SGHNT and CDR2 YYREEE (reference sequence). CDR3 amino acids: CASSSGTGDFITEAFF. The CDR3 nucleotides read TGTGCCAGCAGTTCCGGGACAGGGGATTTTATCACTGAAGCTTTCTTT.

The V and J genes are TRBV5-5 and TRBJ1-5, with D possibly being TRBD1 (6 bases). Germline-derived CDR1 and CDR2 are SGHKS and YYEKEE (reference sequence). CDR3 size: 15 residues. The V end lost 0 bases, the J end lost 2 bases, and 9 bases lay between the germline ends. CDR3 in amino acids: CASSLGGHGNQPQHF. DNA for the CDR3: TGTGCCAGCAGCTTGGGGGGGCACGGCAATCAGCCCCAGCATTTT.

The chain uses TRBV7-9 and TRBJ1-3, with D hard to call. The CDR3 runs to 15 residues. V was shortened by 3 bases and J by 6 bases, with 15 bases between the two germline ends. Germline-derived CDR1 and CDR2 are SEHNR and FQNEAQ (reference sequence). The CDR3 DNA reads as TGTGCCAGCAGCTTGCGGACTTCGGAGGTAAACACCATATATTTT. It translates to CASSLRTSEVNTIYF. Full variable domain (remainder filled in from reference TRBV7-9 and TRBJ1-3): DTGVSQNPRHKITKRGQNVTFRCDPISEHNRLYWYRQTLGQGPEFLTYFQNEAQLEKSRLLSDRFSAERPKGSFSTLEIQRTEQGDSAMYLCASSLRTSEVNTIYFGEGSWLTVV.

The rearrangement uses TRBV19 and TRBJ1-5, with a possible D match to TRBD1 (6 bases). The CDR3 loop spans 16 amino acids. Germline CDR1 is LNHDA and CDR2 is SQIVND (reference sequence). Trimming stripped 6 bases from V and 2 bases from J, with 17 bases between. The CDR3 nucleotides are TGTGCCAGTAGGGGGGTTAACAGGGCCGGCAATCAGCCCCAGCATTTT. Amino acids: CASRGVNRAGNQPQHF.

The rearrangement links TRBV5-1 to TRBJ1-2; maybe TRBD1 (5 bases). This CDR3 is built from 16 residues. Germline CDR1 reads SGHRS; CDR2 reads YFSETQ. V was cut by 1 base and J by 6 bases, with 19 bases left in between. CDR3 amino acids: CASSLLQGLKPDGYTF. The DNA for the CDR3 is TGCGCCAGCAGCTTGCTCCAGGGCCTTAAGCCGGATGGCTACACCTTC. Variable domain in full (rest from reference TRBV5-1 and TRBJ1-2): KAGVTQTPRYLIKTRGQQVTLSCSPISGHRSVSWYQQTPGQGLQFLFEYFSETQRNKGNFPGRFSGRQFSNSRSEMNVSTLELGDSALYLCASSLLQGLKPDGYTFGSGTRLTVV.

V and J are TRBV11-3 and TRBJ2-1; 8 positions match TRBD1. Germline V gives CDR1 SGHNT, CDR2 YENEEA. CDR3 length equals 13 residues. With 5 bases clipped from V and 12 bases from J, the junction kept 9 bases outside the gene matches. The CDR3 nucleotides are TGTGCCAGCAGCAAGGACAGGGCATACGGGCAGTTCTTC. It is translated as CASSKDRAYGQFF.

The chain links TRBV7-8 to TRBJ1-2; 7 bases map to TRBD1. The trim removed 2 bases at V and 4 bases at J, leaving 10 bases unmatched. Germline CDR1 is SGHVS and CDR2 is FQNEAQ. This CDR3 is built from 16 residues. CDR3 DNA sequence: TGTGCCAGCAGCTTATCGGACAGGTTTCCGTCCTATGGCTACACCTTC. Amino acids: CASSLSDRFPSYGYTF.